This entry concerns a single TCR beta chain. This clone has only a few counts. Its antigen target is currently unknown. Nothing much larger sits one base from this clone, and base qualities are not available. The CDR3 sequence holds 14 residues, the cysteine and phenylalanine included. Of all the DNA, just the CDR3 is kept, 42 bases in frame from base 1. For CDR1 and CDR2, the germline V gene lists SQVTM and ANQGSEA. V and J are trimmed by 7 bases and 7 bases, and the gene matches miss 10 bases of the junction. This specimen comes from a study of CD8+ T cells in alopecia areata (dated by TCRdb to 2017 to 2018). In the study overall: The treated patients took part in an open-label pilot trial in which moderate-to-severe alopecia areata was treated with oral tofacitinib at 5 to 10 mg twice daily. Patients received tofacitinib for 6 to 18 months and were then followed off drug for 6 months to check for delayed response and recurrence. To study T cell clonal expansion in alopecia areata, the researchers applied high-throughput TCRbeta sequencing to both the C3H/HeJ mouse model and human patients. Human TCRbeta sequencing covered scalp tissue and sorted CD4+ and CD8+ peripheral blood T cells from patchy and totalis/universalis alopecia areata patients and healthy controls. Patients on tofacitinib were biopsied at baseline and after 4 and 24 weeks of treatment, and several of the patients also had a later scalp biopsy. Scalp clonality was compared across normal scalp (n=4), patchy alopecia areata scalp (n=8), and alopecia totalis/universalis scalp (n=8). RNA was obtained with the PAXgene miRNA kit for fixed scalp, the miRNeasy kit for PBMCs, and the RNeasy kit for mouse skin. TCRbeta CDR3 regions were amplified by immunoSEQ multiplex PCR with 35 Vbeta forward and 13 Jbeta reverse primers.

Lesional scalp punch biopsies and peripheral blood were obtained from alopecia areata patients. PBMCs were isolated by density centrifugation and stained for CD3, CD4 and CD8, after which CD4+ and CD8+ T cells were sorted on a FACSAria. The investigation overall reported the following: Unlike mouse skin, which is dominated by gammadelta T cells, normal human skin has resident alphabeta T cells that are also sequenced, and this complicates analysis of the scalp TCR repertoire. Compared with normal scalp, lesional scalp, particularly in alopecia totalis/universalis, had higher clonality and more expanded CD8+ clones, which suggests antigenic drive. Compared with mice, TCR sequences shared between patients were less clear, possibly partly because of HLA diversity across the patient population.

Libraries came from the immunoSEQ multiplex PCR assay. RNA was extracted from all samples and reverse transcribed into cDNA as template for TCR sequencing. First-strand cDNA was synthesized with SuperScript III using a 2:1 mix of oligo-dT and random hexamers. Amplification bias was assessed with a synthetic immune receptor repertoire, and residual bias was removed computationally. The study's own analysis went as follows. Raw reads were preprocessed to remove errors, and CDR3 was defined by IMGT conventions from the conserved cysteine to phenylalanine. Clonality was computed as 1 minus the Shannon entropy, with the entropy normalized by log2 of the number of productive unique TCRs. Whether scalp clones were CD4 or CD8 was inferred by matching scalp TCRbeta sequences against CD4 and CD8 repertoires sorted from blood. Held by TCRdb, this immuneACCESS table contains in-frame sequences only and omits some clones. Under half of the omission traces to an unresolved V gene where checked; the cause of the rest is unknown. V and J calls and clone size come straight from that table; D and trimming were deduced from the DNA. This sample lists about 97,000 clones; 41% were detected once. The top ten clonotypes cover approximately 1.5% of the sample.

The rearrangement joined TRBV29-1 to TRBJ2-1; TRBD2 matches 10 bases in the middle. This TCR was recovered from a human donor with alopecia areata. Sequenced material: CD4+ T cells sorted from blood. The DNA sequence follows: TGCAGCGCCCGCCTAGCGGGAGTTGGGAATGAGCAGTTCTTC. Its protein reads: CSARLAGVGNEQFF.